The 24 T cell receptor beta chains listed next were all sequenced from one sample in a study of T cell responses to AZD1222 COVID-19 vaccine. Data came from immunoSEQ multiplex PCR; TCRdb stores just in-frame clones and leaves some out. The table shows approximately 88,000 clones, with 70% to 85% occurring only once. This specimen was peripheral blood, taken on day 0 of AZD1222 vaccination. These receptors were collected from an adult in good health.

The V and J genes are TRBV10-3 and TRBJ2-3; 9 bases align to TRBD2. The germline V gene has CDR1 ENHRY and CDR2 SYGVKD. V gave up 0 bases and J gave up 0 bases; unmatched junction bases: 1. The CDR3 runs 16 residues. The CDR3 coding sequence is TGTGCCATCAGTGAGTCGGCGGGAGGGAGCACAGATACGCAGTATTTT. Translating it yields CAISESAGGSTDTQYF.

The V and J genes are TRBV6-2 or TRBV6-3 and TRBJ1-5; possible D gene TRBD1, 6 bases. V was trimmed by 2 bases and J by 2 bases, leaving 16 bases between them. The germline gives CDR1 MNHEY, CDR2 SVGEGT. This CDR3 is built from 17 residues. CDR3 in DNA: TGTGCCAGCAGTTACCCTTGGGGGGCGGATGGCAATCAGCCCCAGCATTTT. Protein: CASSYPWGADGNQPQHF.

The chain uses TRBV10-1 and TRBJ2-6; 7 nucleotides agree with TRBD2. Trimming at V came to 9 bases and at J to 7 bases, leaving 9 bases not matched to a gene. Germline V gives CDR1 WNHNN, CDR2 SYGVQD (reference sequence). The CDR3 contains 14 residues. CDR3 DNA sequence: TGCGCCAGGGGGGGGGAAGTCCCAGCCAACGTCCTGACTTTC. Translating it yields CARGGEVPANVLTF.

This sequence joins TRBV5-1 and TRBJ1-4, with 11 bases identical to TRBD1. The CDR3 is 17 amino acids. Trimming took 4 bases from V and 5 from J; bases not matched to a gene: 10. CDR1 is SGHRS, CDR2 YFSETQ, per germline. The CDR3 spells CASSLTGTGGINEKLFF. The CDR3 DNA sequence: TGCGCCAGCAGCCTCACCGGGACAGGGGGGATAAATGAAAAACTGTTTTTT.

V gene TRBV7-2 combines with J gene TRBJ2-3, with no clear D. This CDR3 is 13 amino acids long. The germline V gene encodes CDR1 SGHTA and CDR2 FQGNSA. Trimming cost V 5 bases and J 6 bases, with 12 bases left between them. The CDR3 loop is CASSQQPGDTQYF. DNA for the CDR3: TGTGCCAGCAGCCAACAACCCGGGGATACGCAGTATTTT.

The chain combines TRBV7-2 with TRBJ2-1; D is ambiguous. Trimming took 0 bases from V and 5 from J, leaving 14 bases between them. CDR3 length: 16 residues. Per the germline V gene, CDR1 is SGHTA and CDR2 is FQGNSA. The CDR3 DNA reads as TGTGCCAGCAGCTTAGCGCGTACTTGGTTCCACAATGAGCAGTTCTTC. Translation gives CASSLARTWFHNEQFF.

This chain links TRBV7-2 with TRBJ1-5; D is ambiguous. CDR3 length equals 15 residues. Trimming cost V 5 bases and J 1 base, with 12 bases left between them. Germline CDR1 SGHTA, CDR2 FQGNSA. CDR3 in DNA: TGTGCCAGCAGCCCCGACGGAAAGAGCAATCAGCCCCAGCATTTT. It is translated as CASSPDGKSNQPQHF.

In this sample, this clone turned up a few times. This rearrangement joins TRBV3-1 (or the pseudogene TRBV3-2) to TRBJ2-7; D unclear. The CDR3 loop spans 12 amino acids. The ends were cut back, 2 bases at V and 8 bases at J, with 10 bases in the middle. Germline CDR1 reads LGHDT; CDR2 reads YNNKEL (reference sequence). This CDR3 reads CASSQFVTQQYF. The CDR3 DNA is TGTGCCAGCAGCCAATTTGTAACCCAGCAGTACTTC.

The chain uses TRBV6-2 or TRBV6-3 and TRBJ2-2, with TRBD2 identical over 9 bases. CDR3 length: 13 residues. The germline V gene has CDR1 MNHEY and CDR2 SVGEGT. V lost 4 bases, J lost 9 bases, and 3 bases stayed unmatched. Here the CDR3 reads CASSFGLARELFF. CDR3 nucleotides: TGTGCCAGCAGTTTCGGACTAGCGCGGGAGCTGTTTTTT.

This clone showed up just a few times. This sequence joins TRBV6-4 and TRBJ1-1; D perhaps matches TRBD1 (5 bases). CDR3 length: 13 residues. Germline CDR1 is MRHNA and CDR2 is SNTAGT. The ends were cut back, 4 bases at V and 3 bases at J, with 9 bases in the middle. CDR3: CASSVEGHTEAFF. The CDR3 nucleotides read TGTGCCAGCAGTGTGGAGGGGCACACTGAAGCTTTCTTT.

This clone has just a few counts. The rearrangement uses TRBV6-5 and TRBJ1-2; D remains ambiguous. The CDR3 is 14 residues long. Trimming took 6 bases from V and 3 from J, leaving 14 bases between them. Germline CDR1 and CDR2: MNHEY and SVGAGI. This CDR3 is CASRPDYGHYGYTF. The CDR3 bases are TGTGCCAGCAGACCCGATTACGGCCACTATGGCTACACCTTC.

The chain combines TRBV18 with TRBJ1-3; tentative D call: TRBD1 (6 bases). CDR3 size: 16 residues. Germline V lookup: CDR1 KGHSH, CDR2 LQKENI. V dropped 6 bases and J dropped 2 bases, with 17 bases sitting between them. CDR3 sequence reads: CASSPGVANTGNTIYF. The CDR3 bases are TGTGCCAGCTCCCCAGGGGTTGCTAACACTGGAAACACCATATATTTT.

DNA of the CDR3: TGCAGCCTCCGGGACAGGGGTTCCTACGAGCAGTACTTC. Translated: CSLRDRGSYEQYF. The V call is TRBV29-1, the J call TRBJ2-7, with 10 bases lining up with TRBD1. V trimming: 8 bases; J trimming: 1 base; junction bases outside the gene matches: 5. CDR3 length: 13 amino acids. Looked up from germline, CDR1 is SQVTM and CDR2 is ANQGSEA.

There are a few counts of this clone. The DNA for the CDR3 is TGCGCCAGCAGCCAAGGAGGGAGGTCAGACGAGCAGTACTTC. It yields the protein CASSQGGRSDEQYF. The V gene is TRBV4-1, the J gene TRBJ2-7, with TRBD2 as a possible D gene (6 bases). Germline V gene lookup returns CDR1 MGHRA and CDR2 YSYEKL. V lost 1 base, J lost 5 bases, and 12 bases lay in between. This CDR3 is built from 14 residues.

This chain uses TRBV19 with TRBJ2-7; a possible D gene is TRBD1 (6 bases). Deletions cut 4 bases from V and 0 bases from J, with 7 bases between. Germline V lookup: CDR1 LNHDA, CDR2 SQIVND (reference sequence). The CDR3 sequence is 13 residues long. The CDR3 nucleotides read TGTGCCAGTAGTAGACAGGTCTCCTACGAGCAGTACTTC. Its protein product is CASSRQVSYEQYF.

This chain connects TRBV7-6 to TRBJ2-3; 10 nucleotides line up with TRBD2. This CDR3 spans 16 amino acids. In germline, CDR1 is SGHVS, CDR2 FNYEAQ. J gave up 4 bases and V 5 bases, and 9 bases lay outside the gene matches. CDR3 in DNA: TGTGCCAGCAGCCAGAGGGATAGCGGGAGGTCAGATACGCAGTATTTT. Residues: CASSQRDSGRSDTQYF.

V is TRBV13 and J is TRBJ2-4; 7 nucleotides match TRBD2. Germline CDR1 is PRHDT and CDR2 is FYEKMQ (reference sequence). The CDR3 length is 14 residues. The trim removed 4 bases at V and 11 bases at J, leaving 11 bases unmatched. The DNA of the CDR3 is TGTGCCAGCAGCTCCTCTGGGACTAACCTTGTTCAGTACTTC. Protein sequence: CASSSSGTNLVQYF.

The rearrangement uses TRBV11-2 and TRBJ1-6; the D gene is possibly TRBD1 (5 bases). Trimming shortened V by 1 base and J by 7 bases, and 8 bases separated the two germline ends. Germline V gene sequence: CDR1 SGHAT, CDR2 FQNNGV. The CDR3 is made up of 14 amino acids. In nucleotides, the CDR3 is TGTGCCAGCAGCTTAGTGGGGCTCAATTCACCCCTCCACTTT. Its protein product is CASSLVGLNSPLHF.

The DNA for the CDR3 is TGTGCCAGCAGGGATCTAGACAATGAGCAGTTCTTC. Its translation is CASRDLDNEQFF. The gene calls are TRBV6-5 and TRBJ2-1; no clear D gene. Germline values: CDR1 MNHEY, CDR2 SVGAGI. The CDR3 is 12 amino acids. V was pared by 6 bases and J by 5 bases, with 8 bases between.

This clone was seen once. The chain carries TRBV7-2 and TRBJ2-7; tentative D call: TRBD1 (5 bases). The CDR3 runs to 13 residues. CDR1 is SGHTA, CDR2 FQGNSA, per germline. The V end lost 2 bases, the J end lost 3 bases, and 8 bases lay between the germline ends. CDR3 protein: CASSLRGGYEQYF. CDR3 nucleotides: TGTGCCAGCAGCTTAAGGGGTGGCTACGAGCAGTACTTC.

This chain uses TRBV2 with TRBJ2-7, with a tentative D call TRBD2 (6 bases). V lost 6 bases and J 6 bases, leaving 24 bases between the germline ends. This CDR3 spans 16 amino acids. Germline CDR1 SNHLY, CDR2 FYNNEI. The CDR3 sequence: CASRRSRDSSFFEQYF. The DNA for the CDR3 is TGTGCCAGCAGGAGATCCCGGGACTCGTCTTTTTTCGAGCAGTACTTC.

This rearrangement joins TRBV15 to TRBJ2-1; no clear D. CDR3 length equals 11 residues. Trimming took off 4 bases at V and 10 bases at J, with 8 bases between the two ends. The germline CDR1 and CDR2 sequences are LNHNV and YYDKDF (reference sequence). CDR3 residues: CATSTVTEQFF. The CDR3 nucleotides read TGTGCCACCAGCACCGTAACAGAGCAGTTCTTC.

The chain joins TRBV4-2 to TRBJ1-2, with TRBD1 as a possible D gene (6 bases). The V gene's germline CDR1 is LGHNA and CDR2 YNFKEQ. V lost 1 base to trimming and J lost 7 bases, with 16 bases between them. The CDR3 covers 15 residues. The CDR3 here is CASSQVGQIFLGYTF. The CDR3 DNA follows: TGTGCCAGCAGCCAAGTAGGACAGATCTTCCTTGGCTACACCTTC.

V is TRBV5-6 and J is TRBJ1-2; possibly TRBD1 for D (5 bases). V lost 2 bases and J 0 bases, leaving 11 bases between the germline ends. The CDR3 runs to 15 residues. Germline values: CDR1 SGHDT, CDR2 YYEEEE. CDR3 region: CASSFSGGSNYGYTF. CDR3 DNA: TGTGCCAGCAGCTTCTCCGGGGGGTCTAACTATGGCTACACCTTC. The whole variable domain, remainder taken from reference TRBV5-6 and TRBJ1-2, is DAGVTQSPTHLIKTRGQQVTLRCSPKSGHDTVSWYQQALGQGPQFIFQYYEEEERQRGNFPDRFSGHQFPNYSSELNVNALLLGDSALYLCASSFSGGSNYGYTFGSGTRLTVV.